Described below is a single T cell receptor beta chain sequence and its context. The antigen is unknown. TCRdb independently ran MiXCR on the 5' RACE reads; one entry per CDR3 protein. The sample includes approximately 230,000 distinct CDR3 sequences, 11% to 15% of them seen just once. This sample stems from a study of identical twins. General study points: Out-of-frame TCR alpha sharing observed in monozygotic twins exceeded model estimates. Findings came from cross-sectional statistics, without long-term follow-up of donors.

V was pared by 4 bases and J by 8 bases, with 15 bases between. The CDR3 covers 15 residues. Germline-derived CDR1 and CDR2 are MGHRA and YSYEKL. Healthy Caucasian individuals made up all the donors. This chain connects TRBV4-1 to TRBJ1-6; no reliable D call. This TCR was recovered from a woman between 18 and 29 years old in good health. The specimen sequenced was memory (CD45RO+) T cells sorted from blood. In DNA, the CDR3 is TGCGCCAGCAGCCCCTCCTTCTCGGCCGATTCACCCCTCCACTTT. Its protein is CASSPSFSADSPLHF.